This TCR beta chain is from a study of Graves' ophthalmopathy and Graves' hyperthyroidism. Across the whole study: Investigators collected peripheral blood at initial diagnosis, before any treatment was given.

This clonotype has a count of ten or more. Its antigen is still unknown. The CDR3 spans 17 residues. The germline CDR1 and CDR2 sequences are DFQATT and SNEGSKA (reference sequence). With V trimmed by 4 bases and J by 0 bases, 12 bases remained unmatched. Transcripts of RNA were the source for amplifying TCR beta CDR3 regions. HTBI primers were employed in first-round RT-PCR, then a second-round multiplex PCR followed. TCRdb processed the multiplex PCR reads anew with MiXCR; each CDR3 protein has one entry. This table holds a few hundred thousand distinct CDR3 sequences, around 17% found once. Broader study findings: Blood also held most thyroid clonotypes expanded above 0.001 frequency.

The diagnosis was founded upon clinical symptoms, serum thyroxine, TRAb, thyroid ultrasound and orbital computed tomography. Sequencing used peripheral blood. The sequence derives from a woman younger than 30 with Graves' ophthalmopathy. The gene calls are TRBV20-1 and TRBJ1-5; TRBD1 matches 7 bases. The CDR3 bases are TGCAGTGCTACCTCAGACAGGGACCATTATAGCAATCAGCCCCAGCATTTT. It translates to CSATSDRDHYSNQPQHF.